The 4 T cell receptor beta chains below were found in one sample sequenced in a study of T-cell memory formation after mild COVID-19. A single record per CDR3 protein comes from TCRdb applying MiXCR to the 5' RACE reads. Of some 600,000 distinct CDR3 sequences in the sample, 17% were seen once. What was sequenced was PBMCs or a T cell subset sorted from them (not recorded which). The receptors shown here come from an adult woman who had mild COVID-19 (a few samples of this study predate the infection). Cell type and time point are not known.

This sequence joins TRBV10-3 and TRBJ1-3; D is unresolved. The CDR3 is made up of 15 amino acids. Germline V gene data show CDR1 as ENHRY and CDR2 as SYGVKD. V was clipped by 0 bases and J by 3 bases, with 9 bases between them. This CDR3 reads CAISESWGRGNTIYF. CDR3 in DNA: TGTGCCATCAGTGAGTCATGGGGTCGTGGAAACACCATATATTTT.

This clonotype came up a few times. V gene TRBV7-6 combines with J gene TRBJ1-1, with a tentative D call TRBD1 (6 bases). V dropped 6 bases and J dropped 4 bases, with 12 bases sitting between them. The length of the CDR3 is 13 residues. CDR1 is SGHVS, CDR2 FNYEAQ, per germline. CDR3 DNA: TGTGCCAGCAGACCAACAGGGATCACTGAAGCTTTCTTT. Encoded protein: CASRPTGITEAFF.

This chain connects TRBV3-1 to TRBJ2-3; D is unresolved. Germline values: CDR1 LGHDT, CDR2 YNNKEL (reference sequence). This CDR3 comprises 14 residues. V was pared by 5 bases and J by 2 bases, with 11 bases between. The CDR3 loop is CASSSQVSTDTQYF. The CDR3 DNA reads TGTGCCAGCAGCTCCCAGGTATCCACAGATACGCAGTATTTT.

This clonotype was picked up a small number of times. The chain is built from TRBV6-5 and TRBJ2-1, with 12 bases that match TRBD2. The V and J ends lost 0 bases and 6 bases, in that order; junction bases with no gene match: 9. The CDR3 contains 18 residues. Per germline, CDR1 MNHEY and CDR2 SVGAGI. The DNA of the CDR3 is TGTGCCAGCAGTTACTCGAAAGTCAGGACTAGCGGGACCAATGAGCAGTTCTTC. Translation gives CASSYSKVRTSGTNEQFF.